This T cell receptor (beta chain) was documented in a study of blood T cell repertoires in COVID-19. Study-level background: T cells, B-cell-depleted T cells, or PBMCs supplied cDNA or gDNA.

Sequencing used immunoSEQ multiplex PCR; TCRdb keeps in-frame clones, though not all of them. The table shows 110,000 to 150,000 clones, with 82% occurring only once. CDR1 MGHRA and CDR2 YSYEKL come from the germline V gene. The V end was cut by 4 bases, the J end by 1 base, with 12 bases between. The CDR3 runs 15 residues. The sequencing input was peripheral blood. The TCR was taken from a woman of 80 years or more with acute or convalescent COVID-19. J is TRBJ2-3 and V is TRBV4-1, with D tentatively TRBD1 (6 bases). The CDR3 DNA reads TGCGCCAGCAGCCTCTACAGGGAGCGCACAGATACGCAGTATTTT. This encodes CASSLYRERTDTQYF.